This T cell receptor beta chain was obtained from a study of identical twins. MiXCR, applied by TCRdb to the 5' RACE reads, yields one record per CDR3 protein. The sample carries more than 1.5 million distinct CDR3 sequences, less than 40% recorded once. This clonotype has more than one count but fewer than ten. The target antigen is unknown. Trimming cost V 1 base and J 1 base, with 8 bases left between them. This CDR3 is built from 14 residues. Looked up from germline, CDR1 is SGHDT and CDR2 is YYEEEE. Study outcomes and limitations: While abundant cord blood beta clonotypes carried fewer insertions, memory repertoires showed no such pattern. It was out-of-frame TCR alpha sharing in monozygotic twins that models underestimated. Excess twin sharing in beta out-of-frame sequences was weaker.

The sample consisted of cord blood. The sequence came from a newborn girl in good health. V usage is TRBV5-6 and J usage is TRBJ1-1; D is ambiguous. The CDR3 DNA reads TGTGCCAGCAGCTTGAGGCACAGGAACACTGAAGCTTTCTTT. As protein: CASSLRHRNTEAFF.